The table lists the clone carrying this T cell receptor (beta chain) with a count of one. Its antigen is unknown. Trimming took 5 bases from V and 4 from J, leaving 11 bases between them. Germline loops: CDR1 SQVTM, CDR2 ANQGSEA. This CDR3 has 12 residues. The data stem from a study of identical twins. General study results and limits: Twins' surplus sharing was weaker for beta out-of-frame sequences. Models underpredicted monozygotic twin sharing of out-of-frame TCR alpha. Twins shared out-of-frame alpha sequences with excess low generation probability. For cord blood, abundant beta clonotypes had fewer insertions, unlike memory repertoires, which showed none.

MiXCR, run by TCRdb on the 5' RACE reads, gives a single entry per CDR3 protein. Of a few hundred thousand distinct CDR3 sequences in the sample, roughly 18% were seen once. V usage is TRBV29-1 and J usage is TRBJ1-1; D is possibly TRBD1 (5 bases). This sequence originates from a man between 50 and 59 years old in good health. The sample comprised naive T cells sorted from blood. This chain's CDR3 is CSVLEGRTEAFF. CDR3 nucleotide sequence: TGCAGCGTTTTGGAGGGGCGCACTGAAGCTTTCTTT.